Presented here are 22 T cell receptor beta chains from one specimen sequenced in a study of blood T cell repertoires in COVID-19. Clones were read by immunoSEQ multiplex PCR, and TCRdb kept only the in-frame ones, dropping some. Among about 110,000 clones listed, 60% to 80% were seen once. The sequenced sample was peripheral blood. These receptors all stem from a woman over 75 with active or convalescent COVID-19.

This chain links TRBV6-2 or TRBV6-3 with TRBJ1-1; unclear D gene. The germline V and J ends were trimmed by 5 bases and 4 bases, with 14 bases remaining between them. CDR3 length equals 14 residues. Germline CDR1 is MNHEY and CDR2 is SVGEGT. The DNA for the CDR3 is TGTGCCAGCAGTGCTCTTCATAGGAGCACTGAAGCTTTCTTT. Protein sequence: CASSALHRSTEAFF.

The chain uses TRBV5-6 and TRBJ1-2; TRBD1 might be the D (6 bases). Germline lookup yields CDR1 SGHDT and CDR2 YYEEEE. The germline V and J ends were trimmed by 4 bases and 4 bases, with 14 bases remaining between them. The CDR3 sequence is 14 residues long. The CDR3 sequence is CASSAGTPIYGYTF. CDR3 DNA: TGTGCCAGCAGCGCCGGGACACCGATCTATGGCTACACCTTC.

The CDR3 spells CASTPGTGYTEAFF. The DNA of the CDR3 is TGCGCCAGTACACCCGGGACAGGGTACACTGAAGCTTTCTTT. The V call is TRBV5-1, the J call TRBJ1-1; 9 bases fit TRBD1. Germline V gives CDR1 SGHRS, CDR2 YFSETQ. CDR3 length equals 14 residues. Trimming removed 8 bases from V and 3 bases from J; junction bases left unmatched: 8.

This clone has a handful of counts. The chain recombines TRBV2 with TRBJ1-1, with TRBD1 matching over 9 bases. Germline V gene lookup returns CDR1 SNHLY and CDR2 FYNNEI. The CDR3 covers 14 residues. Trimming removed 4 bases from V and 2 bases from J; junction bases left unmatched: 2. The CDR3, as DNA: TGTGCCAGCAGTGCGGGACAGGGTAACACTGAAGCTTTCTTT. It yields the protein CASSAGQGNTEAFF.

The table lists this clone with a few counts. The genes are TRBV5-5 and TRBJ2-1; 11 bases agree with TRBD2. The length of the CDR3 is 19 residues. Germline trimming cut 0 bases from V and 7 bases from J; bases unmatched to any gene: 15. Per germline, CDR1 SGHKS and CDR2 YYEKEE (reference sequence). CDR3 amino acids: CASSLESVAGGPRGNEQFF. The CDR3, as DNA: TGTGCCAGCAGCTTGGAGTCGGTAGCGGGAGGGCCTAGGGGGAATGAGCAGTTCTTC.

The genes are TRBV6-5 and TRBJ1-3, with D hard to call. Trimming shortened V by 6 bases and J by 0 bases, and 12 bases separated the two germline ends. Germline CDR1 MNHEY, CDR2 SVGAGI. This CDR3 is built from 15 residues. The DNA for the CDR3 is TGTGCCAGCAGCCGACTACGACGCTCTGGAAACACCATATATTTT. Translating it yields CASSRLRRSGNTIYF.

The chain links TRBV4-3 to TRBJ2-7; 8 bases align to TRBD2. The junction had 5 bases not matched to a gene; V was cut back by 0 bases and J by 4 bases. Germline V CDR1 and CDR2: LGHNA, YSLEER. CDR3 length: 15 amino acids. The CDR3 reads CASSQDLAGTYEQYF. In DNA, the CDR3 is TGCGCCAGCAGCCAAGATTTAGCGGGAACGTACGAGCAGTACTTC.

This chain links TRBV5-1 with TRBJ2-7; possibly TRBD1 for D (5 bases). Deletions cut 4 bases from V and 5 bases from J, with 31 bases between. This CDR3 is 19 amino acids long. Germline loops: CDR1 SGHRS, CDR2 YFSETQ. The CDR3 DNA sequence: TGCGCCAGCAGCCGAGCCAAGACAGAAGTTACCCCCGTTTCTCACGAGCAGTACTTC. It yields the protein CASSRAKTEVTPVSHEQYF.

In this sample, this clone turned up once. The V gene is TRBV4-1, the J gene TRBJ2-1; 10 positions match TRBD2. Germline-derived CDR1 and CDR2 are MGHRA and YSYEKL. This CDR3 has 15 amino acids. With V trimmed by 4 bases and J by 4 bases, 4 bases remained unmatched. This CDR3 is CASSPGLAEYNEQFF. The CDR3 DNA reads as TGCGCCAGCAGCCCCGGACTAGCGGAATACAATGAGCAGTTCTTC.

CDR3 loop: CAISELGQGGHTANYGYTF. The CDR3 DNA is TGTGCCATCAGTGAGCTGGGACAGGGGGGTCACACAGCTAACTATGGCTACACCTTC. The gene calls are TRBV10-3 and TRBJ1-2; 11 positions match TRBD1. The CDR3 has 19 residues. Germline V gene data show CDR1 as ENHRY and CDR2 as SYGVKD. Losses at the gene ends were 2 bases for V and 0 bases for J; bases not matched to a gene: 11.

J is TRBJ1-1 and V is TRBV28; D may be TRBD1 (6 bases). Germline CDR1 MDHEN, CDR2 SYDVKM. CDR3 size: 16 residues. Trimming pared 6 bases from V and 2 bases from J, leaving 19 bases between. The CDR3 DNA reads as TGTGCCAGCAGCCCCCCAGGGGAGAGGGGAAACACTGAAGCTTTCTTT. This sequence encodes CASSPPGERGNTEAFF.

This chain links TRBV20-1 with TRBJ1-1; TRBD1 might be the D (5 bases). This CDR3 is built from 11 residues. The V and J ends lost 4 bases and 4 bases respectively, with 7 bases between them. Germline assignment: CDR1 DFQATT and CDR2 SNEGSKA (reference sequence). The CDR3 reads CSAKGSTEAFF. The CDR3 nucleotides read TGCAGTGCTAAGGGGTCCACTGAAGCTTTCTTT.

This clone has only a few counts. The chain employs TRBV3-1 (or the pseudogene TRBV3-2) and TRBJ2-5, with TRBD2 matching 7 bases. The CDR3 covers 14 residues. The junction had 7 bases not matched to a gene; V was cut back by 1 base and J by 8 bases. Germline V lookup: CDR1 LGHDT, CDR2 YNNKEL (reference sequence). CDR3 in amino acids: CASSQASGKGTQYF. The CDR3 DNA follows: TGTGCCAGCAGCCAAGCGAGCGGGAAGGGTACCCAGTACTTC.

CDR3 coding DNA: TGCGCCAGCAGCCAAGCTAGCGGGGCGACCTACGAGCAGTACTTC. Its translation is CASSQASGATYEQYF. J is TRBJ2-7 and V is TRBV4-3, with 9 bases that match TRBD2. Germline values: CDR1 LGHNA, CDR2 YSLEER. This CDR3 contains 15 residues. V shed 1 base, J shed 2 bases, and the junction held 3 bases outside the gene matches.

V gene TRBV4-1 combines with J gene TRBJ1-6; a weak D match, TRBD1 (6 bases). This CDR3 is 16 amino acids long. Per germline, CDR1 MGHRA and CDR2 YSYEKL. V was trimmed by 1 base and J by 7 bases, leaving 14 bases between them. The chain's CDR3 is CASSQVWDTRNSPLHF. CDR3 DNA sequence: TGCGCCAGCAGCCAAGTGTGGGACACAAGAAATTCACCCCTCCACTTT.

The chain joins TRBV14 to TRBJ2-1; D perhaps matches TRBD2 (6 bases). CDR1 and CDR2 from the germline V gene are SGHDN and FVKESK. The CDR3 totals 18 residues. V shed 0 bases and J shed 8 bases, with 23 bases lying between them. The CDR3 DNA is TGTGCCAGCAGCCAAGACCCCCCTAGCGCCTGGTGGGGCGATGAGCAGTTCTTC. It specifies CASSQDPPSAWWGDEQFF.

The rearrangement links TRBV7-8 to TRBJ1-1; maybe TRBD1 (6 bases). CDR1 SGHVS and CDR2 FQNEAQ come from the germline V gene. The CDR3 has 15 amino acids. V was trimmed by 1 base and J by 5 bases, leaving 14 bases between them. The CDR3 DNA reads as TGTGCCAGCAGCTTAGTTCAGGCTAGGGGGACTGAAGCTTTCTTT. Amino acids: CASSLVQARGTEAFF.

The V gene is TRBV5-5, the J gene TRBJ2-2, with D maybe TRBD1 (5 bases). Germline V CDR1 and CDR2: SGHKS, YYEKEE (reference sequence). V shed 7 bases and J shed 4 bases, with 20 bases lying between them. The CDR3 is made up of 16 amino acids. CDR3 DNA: TGTGCCAGCTCGCCCTTAGGGGCCGTGGGCACCGGGGAGCTGTTTTTT. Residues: CASSPLGAVGTGELFF.

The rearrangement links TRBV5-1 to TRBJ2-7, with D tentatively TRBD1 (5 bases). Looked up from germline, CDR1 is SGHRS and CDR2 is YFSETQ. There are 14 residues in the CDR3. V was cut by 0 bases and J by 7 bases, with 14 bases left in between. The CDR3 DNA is TGCGCCAGCAGCTTGGGGGCAGGGTATGGAGAGCAGTACTTC. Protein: CASSLGAGYGEQYF.

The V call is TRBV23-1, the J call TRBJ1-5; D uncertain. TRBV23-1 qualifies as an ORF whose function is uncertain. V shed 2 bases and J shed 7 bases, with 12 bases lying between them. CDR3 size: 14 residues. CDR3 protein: CASSQVSSGQPQHF. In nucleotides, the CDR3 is TGCGCCAGCAGTCAAGTCAGCTCGGGGCAGCCCCAGCATTTT.

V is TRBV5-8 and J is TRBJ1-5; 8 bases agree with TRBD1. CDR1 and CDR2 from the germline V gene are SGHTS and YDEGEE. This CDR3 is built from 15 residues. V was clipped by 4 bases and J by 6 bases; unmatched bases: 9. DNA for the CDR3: TGTGCCAGCAGCCCAAGGACAGGGAAAGGTCAGCCCCAGCATTTT. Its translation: CASSPRTGKGQPQHF.

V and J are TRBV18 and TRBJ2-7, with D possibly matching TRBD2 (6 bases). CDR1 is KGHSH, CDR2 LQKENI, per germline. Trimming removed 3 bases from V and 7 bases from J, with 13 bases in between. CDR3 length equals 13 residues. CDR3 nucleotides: TGTGCCAGCTCACCCATTTTGGGGGGTGAGCAGTACTTC. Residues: CASSPILGGEQYF.